A selection of T cell receptor beta chains follows, all from one sample in a study of regulatory T cells in long-lasting Graves disease. TCRdb fed the multiplex PCR reads into MiXCR, producing one record per CDR3 protein. The data hold about 400,000 distinct CDR3 sequences, with roughly 20% observed a single time. This sample comprised peripheral blood mononuclear cells (PBMCs), obtained when the disease was refractory, from a patient treated with antithyroid drugs. Source of these receptors: a female donor with Graves disease. Each CDR3 is given with its conserved first and last residue. A D gene is named only where the DNA matches it firmly. Size is stated for part of the rows, as once, few or many counts, or as a class when the clone is expanded.

.,TRBV7-3,TRBJ2-1,TRBD2,CASSFLGGFGEQFF,TGTGCCAGCAGCTTCCTGGGGGGGTTTGGTGAGCAGTTCTTC
.,TRBV7-3,TRBJ2-7,TRBD1,CASSLRGTGTDEQYF,TGTGCCAGCAGCTTAAGGGGGACAGGGACGGACGAGCAGTACTTC
.,TRBV29-1,TRBJ1-2,.,CSVETNYGYTF,TGCAGCGTTGAAACAAACTATGGCTACACCTTC
many,TRBV11-2,TRBJ2-5,.,CASSLVSALQETQYF,TGTGCCAGCAGCTTAGTCTCTGCCCTCCAAGAGACCCAGTACTTC
few,TRBV29-1,TRBJ1-2,.,CSVSPGPRPGYTF,TGCAGCGTTAGCCCGGGGCCCAGACCTGGCTACACCTTC
.,TRBV4-1,TRBJ1-5,TRBD1,CASSHPPGQKPNSNQPQHF,TGCGCCAGCAGCCATCCCCCGGGACAGAAACCCAATAGCAATCAGCCCCAGCATTTT
few,TRBV6-1,TRBJ1-2,TRBD1,CAYLTGGYGYTF,TGTGCCTACTTAACAGGGGGCTATGGCTACACCTTC
many,TRBV2,TRBJ1-1,.,CASNINIPNTEAFF,TGTGCCAGCAACATTAACATTCCGAACACTGAAGCTTTCTTT
.,TRBV25-1,TRBJ1-2,TRBD1,CASSEWTGSRVCYTF,TGTGCCAGCAGTGAATGGACAGGGAGTCGAGTTTGCTACACCTTC
.,TRBV7-9,TRBJ2-2,TRBD1,CASSWGQGSTGELFF,TGTGCCAGCAGCTGGGGACAGGGTAGCACCGGGGAGCTGTTTTTT
many,TRBV20-1,TRBJ2-5,TRBD2,CSASPLAGQETQYF,TGCAGTGCTAGCCCCCTAGCGGGACAAGAGACCCAGTACTTC
.,TRBV6-2/TRBV6-3,TRBJ2-7,.,CASSPWTRGPNEQYF,TGTGCCAGCAGCCCTTGGACCAGGGGCCCCAACGAGCAGTACTTC
few,TRBV5-5,TRBJ1-5,.,CASSYLWAGNQPQHF,TGTGCCAGCAGTTACCTATGGGCCGGCAATCAGCCCCAGCATTTT
.,TRBV19,TRBJ2-2,.,CASSIGQGLATGELFF,TGTGCCAGTAGTATAGGGCAGGGTCTTGCCACCGGGGAGCTGTTTTTT
.,TRBV9,TRBJ1-4,.,CASSWGQGGEKLFF,TGTGCCAGCAGCTGGGGGCAGGGAGGTGAAAAACTGTTTTTT
.,TRBV14,TRBJ1-1,TRBD1,CASSPKWDRVSLNTEAFF,TGTGCCAGCAGCCCAAAGTGGGACAGGGTGAGTCTGAACACTGAAGCTTTCTTT
many,TRBV6-5,TRBJ1-1,.,CASSFPNLDGNTEAFF,TGTGCCAGCAGTTTCCCGAACTTGGACGGGAACACTGAAGCTTTCTTT
.,TRBV20-1,TRBJ2-1,TRBD2,CSAMGRLAGNEQFF,TGCAGTGCAATGGGGCGACTAGCGGGAAATGAGCAGTTCTTC
.,TRBV2,TRBJ2-7,.,CASSEEEGLYEQYF,TGTGCCAGCAGTGAAGAGGAGGGTCTCTACGAGCAGTACTTC
many,TRBV28,TRBJ1-1,.,CASSLTRLTEAFF,TGTGCCAGCAGTTTGACACGCCTGACTGAAGCTTTCTTT
few,TRBV28,TRBJ2-7,TRBD1,CASKTGVVGEQYF,TGTGCCAGCAAAACAGGGGTTGTGGGCGAGCAGTACTTC
few,TRBV10-2,TRBJ1-5,.,CASSEGGFGQPQHF,TGCGCCAGCAGTGAAGGGGGTTTCGGACAGCCCCAGCATTTT
.,TRBV18,TRBJ2-7,TRBD1,CASSPQGTGKYEQYF,TGTGCCAGCTCACCGCAAGGGACAGGGAAATACGAGCAGTACTTC
.,TRBV5-5,TRBJ1-2,TRBD1,CASSSTPRTGTNYGYTF,TGTGCCAGCAGCTCCACCCCTCGGACAGGGACTAACTATGGCTACACCTTC
many,TRBV28,TRBJ2-6,TRBD1,CASRYRDRGSGANVLTF,TGTGCCAGCAGGTATAGGGACAGGGGGTCTGGGGCCAACGTCCTGACTTTC
few,TRBV5-6,TRBJ2-7,.,CASSLARPSPAGNEQYF,TGTGCCAGCAGCTTGGCCCGGCCTAGTCCCGCCGGTAACGAGCAGTACTTC
.,TRBV20-1,TRBJ2-7,TRBD1,CSARARGLYYEQYF,TGCAGTGCTAGAGCCAGGGGGCTATACTACGAGCAGTACTTC
few,TRBV28,TRBJ1-3,.,CATDSYRGGQENTIYF,TGTGCCACCGATAGTTACCGGGGGGGACAAGAAAACACCATATATTTT
once,TRBV29-1,TRBJ2-2,TRBD2,CSARLSGSRTGELVF,TGCAGCGCACGGCTCAGCGGGAGTCGAACCGGGGAGCTGGTTTTT
many,TRBV28,TRBJ2-7,.,CASTPGSASYEQYF,TGTGCCAGCACCCCGGGGAGCGCCTCCTACGAGCAGTACTTC
.,TRBV7-9,TRBJ1-4,.,CASSLTGGSNEKLFF,TGTGCCAGCAGCTTGACGGGGGGCTCTAATGAAAAACTGTTTTTT
many,TRBV30,TRBJ1-1,.,CAWSGQLNTEAFF,TGTGCCTGGAGTGGACAGCTGAACACTGAAGCTTTCTTT
.,TRBV24-1,TRBJ2-3,TRBD2,CATSDHTSGSTDTQYF,TGTGCCACCAGTGATCATACTAGCGGCTCCACAGATACGCAGTATTTT
.,TRBV6-4,TRBJ1-5,.,CASSETGMQPQHF,TGTGCCAGCAGTGAGACAGGAATGCAGCCCCAGCATTTT
.,TRBV24-1,TRBJ2-5,TRBD1,CATSDPDRGLGETQYF,TGTGCCACCAGTGATCCTGACAGGGGGCTAGGGGAGACCCAGTACTTC
.,TRBV7-8,TRBJ2-7,.,CASSLVSSAAYEQYF,TGTGCCAGCAGCTTAGTTTCTAGCGCAGCCTACGAGCAGTACTTC
.,TRBV7-2,TRBJ1-4,.,CASSLVLNEKLFF,TGTGCCAGCAGCTTAGTACTCAACGAAAAACTGTTTTTT
.,TRBV20-1,TRBJ2-7,.,CSARVPGHEQYF,TGCAGTGCTAGAGTCCCAGGCCACGAGCAGTACTTC
many,TRBV5-1,TRBJ2-5,TRBD2,CASSPTLAGGPPETQYF,TGCGCCAGCAGCCCTACCCTAGCGGGAGGCCCCCCAGAGACCCAGTACTTC
.,TRBV24-1,TRBJ2-1,.,CATSVRREEQFF,TGTGCCACCAGTGTACGGAGGGAAGAGCAGTTCTTC